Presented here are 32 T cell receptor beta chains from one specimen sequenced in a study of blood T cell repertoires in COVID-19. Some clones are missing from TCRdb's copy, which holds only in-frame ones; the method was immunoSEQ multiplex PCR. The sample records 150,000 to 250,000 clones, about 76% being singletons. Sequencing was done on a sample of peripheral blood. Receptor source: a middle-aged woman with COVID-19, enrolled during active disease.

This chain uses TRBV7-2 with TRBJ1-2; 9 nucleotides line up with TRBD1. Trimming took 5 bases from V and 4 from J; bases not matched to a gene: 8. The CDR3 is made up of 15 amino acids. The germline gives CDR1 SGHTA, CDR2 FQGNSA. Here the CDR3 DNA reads TGTGCCAGCAGCATAAACAGGGGGCTCAGCTATGGCTACACCTTC. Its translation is CASSINRGLSYGYTF.

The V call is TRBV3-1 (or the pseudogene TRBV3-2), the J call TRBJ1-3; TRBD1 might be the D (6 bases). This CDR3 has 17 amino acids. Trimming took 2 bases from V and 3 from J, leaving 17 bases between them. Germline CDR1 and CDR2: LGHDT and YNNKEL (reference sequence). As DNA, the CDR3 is TGTGCCAGCAGCCAAATCGATACAGGGTCGTATGGAAACACCATATATTTT. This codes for CASSQIDTGSYGNTIYF.

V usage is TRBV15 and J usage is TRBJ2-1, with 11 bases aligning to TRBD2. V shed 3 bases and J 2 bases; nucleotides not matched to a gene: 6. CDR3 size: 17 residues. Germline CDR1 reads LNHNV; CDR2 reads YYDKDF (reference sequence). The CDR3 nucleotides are TGTGCCACCAGCAGCCGTCTAGCGGGAGGTACCTACAATGAGCAGTTCTTC. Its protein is CATSSRLAGGTYNEQFF.

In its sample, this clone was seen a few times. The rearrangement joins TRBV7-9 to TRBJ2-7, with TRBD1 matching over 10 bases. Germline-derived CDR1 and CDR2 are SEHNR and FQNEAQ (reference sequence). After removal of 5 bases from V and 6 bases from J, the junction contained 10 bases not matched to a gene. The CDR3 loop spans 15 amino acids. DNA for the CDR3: TGTGCCAGCAGCCCACGACAGGGGGCGTTGGGCGAGCAGTACTTC. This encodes CASSPRQGALGEQYF.

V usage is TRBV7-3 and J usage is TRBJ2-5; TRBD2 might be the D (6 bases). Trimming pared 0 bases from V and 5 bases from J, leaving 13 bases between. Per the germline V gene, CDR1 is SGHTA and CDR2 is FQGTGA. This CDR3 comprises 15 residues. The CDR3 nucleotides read TGTGCCAGCAGCTTAACGCAGGCTGGGGGGGAGACCCAGTACTTC. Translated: CASSLTQAGGETQYF.

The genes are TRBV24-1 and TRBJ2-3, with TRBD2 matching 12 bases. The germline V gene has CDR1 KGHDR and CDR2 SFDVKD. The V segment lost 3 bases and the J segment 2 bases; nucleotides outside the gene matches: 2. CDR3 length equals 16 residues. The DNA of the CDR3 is TGTGCCACCAGTGATGGACTAGCGGGACCCACAGATACGCAGTATTTT. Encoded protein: CATSDGLAGPTDTQYF.

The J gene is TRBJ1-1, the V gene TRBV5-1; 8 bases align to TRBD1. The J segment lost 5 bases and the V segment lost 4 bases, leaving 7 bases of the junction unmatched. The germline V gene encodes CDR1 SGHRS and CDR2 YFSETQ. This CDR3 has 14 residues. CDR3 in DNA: TGCGCCAGCAGCCTAGACAGGGGCGAGACTGAAGCTTTCTTT. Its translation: CASSLDRGETEAFF.

The CDR3 bases are TGTGCCAGTAGTTCCCGAGCGGGACCCACAGATACGCAGTATTTT. It encodes CASSSRAGPTDTQYF. The V and J genes are TRBV19 and TRBJ2-3; 7 positions agree with TRBD2. This CDR3 is 15 amino acids long. V lost 5 bases, J lost 2 bases, and 7 bases stayed unmatched. Germline lookup yields CDR1 LNHDA and CDR2 SQIVND (reference sequence).

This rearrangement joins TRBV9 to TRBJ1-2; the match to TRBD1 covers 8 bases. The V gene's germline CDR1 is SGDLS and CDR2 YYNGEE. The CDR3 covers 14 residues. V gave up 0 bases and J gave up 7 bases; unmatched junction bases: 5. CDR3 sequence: CASSVVKGQGGYTF. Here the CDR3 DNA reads TGTGCCAGCAGCGTAGTTAAAGGACAGGGTGGCTACACCTTC.

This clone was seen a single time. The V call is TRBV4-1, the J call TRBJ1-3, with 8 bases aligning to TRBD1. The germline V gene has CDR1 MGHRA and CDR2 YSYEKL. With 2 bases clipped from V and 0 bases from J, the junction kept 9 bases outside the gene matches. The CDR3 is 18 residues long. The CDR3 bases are TGCGCCAGCAGCCAACCGGGACAGGCCCAAGTCTCTGGAAACACCATATATTTT. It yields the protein CASSQPGQAQVSGNTIYF.

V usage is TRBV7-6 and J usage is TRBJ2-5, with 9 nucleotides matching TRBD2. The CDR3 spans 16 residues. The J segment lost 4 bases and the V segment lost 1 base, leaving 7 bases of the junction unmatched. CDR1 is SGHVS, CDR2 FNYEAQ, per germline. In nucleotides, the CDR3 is TGTGCCAGCAGCTTAGGACTAGCGGAAGAGGGAGAGACCCAGTACTTC. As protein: CASSLGLAEEGETQYF.

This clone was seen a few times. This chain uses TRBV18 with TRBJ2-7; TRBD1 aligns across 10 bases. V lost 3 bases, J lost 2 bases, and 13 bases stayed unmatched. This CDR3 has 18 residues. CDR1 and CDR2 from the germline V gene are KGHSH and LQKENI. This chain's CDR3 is CASSPDRGITYITYEQYF. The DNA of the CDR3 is TGTGCCAGCTCACCGGACAGGGGGATTACATACATCACCTACGAGCAGTACTTC.

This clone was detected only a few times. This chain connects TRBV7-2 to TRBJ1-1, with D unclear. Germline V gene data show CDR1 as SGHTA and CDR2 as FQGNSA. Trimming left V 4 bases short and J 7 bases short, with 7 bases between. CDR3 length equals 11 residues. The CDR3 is CASSSLNEAFF. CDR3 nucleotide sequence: TGTGCCAGCAGCTCGTTAAATGAAGCTTTCTTT. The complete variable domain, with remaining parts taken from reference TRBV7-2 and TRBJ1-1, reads GAGVSQSPSNKVTEKGKDVELRCDPISGHTALYWYRQSLGQGLEFLIYFQGNSAPDKSGLPSDRFSAERTGGSVSTLTIQRTQQEDSAVYLCASSSLNEAFFGQGTRLTVV.

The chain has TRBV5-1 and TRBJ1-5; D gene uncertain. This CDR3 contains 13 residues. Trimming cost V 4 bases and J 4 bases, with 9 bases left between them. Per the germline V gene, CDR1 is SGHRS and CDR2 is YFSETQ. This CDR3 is CASSVDTNQPQHF. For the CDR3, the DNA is TGCGCCAGCAGCGTAGACACTAATCAGCCCCAGCATTTT.

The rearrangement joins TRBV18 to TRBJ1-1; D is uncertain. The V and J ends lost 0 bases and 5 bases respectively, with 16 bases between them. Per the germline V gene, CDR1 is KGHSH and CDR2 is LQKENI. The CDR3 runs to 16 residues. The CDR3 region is CASSPPLGGSRTEAFF. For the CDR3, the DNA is TGTGCCAGCTCACCACCCTTAGGCGGGTCGCGAACTGAAGCTTTCTTT.

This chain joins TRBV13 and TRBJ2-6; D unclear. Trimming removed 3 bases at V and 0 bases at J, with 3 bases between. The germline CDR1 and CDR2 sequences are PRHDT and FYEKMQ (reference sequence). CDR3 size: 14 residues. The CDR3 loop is CASSFRSGANVLTF. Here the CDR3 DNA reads TGTGCCAGCAGCTTCCGCTCTGGGGCCAACGTCCTGACTTTC. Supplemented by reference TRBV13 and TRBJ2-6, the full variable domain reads AAGVIQSPRHLIKEKRETATLKCYPIPRHDTVYWYQQGPGQDPQFLISFYEKMQSDKGSIPDRFSAQQFSDYHSELNMSSLELGDSALYFCASSFRSGANVLTFGAGSRLTVL.

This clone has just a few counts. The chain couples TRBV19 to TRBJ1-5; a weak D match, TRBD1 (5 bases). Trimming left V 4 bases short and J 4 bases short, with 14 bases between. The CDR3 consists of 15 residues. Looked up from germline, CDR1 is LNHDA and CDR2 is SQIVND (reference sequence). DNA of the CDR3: TGTGCCAGTAGTAGGACCACAGGAATTAATCAGCCCCAGCATTTT. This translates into CASSRTTGINQPQHF. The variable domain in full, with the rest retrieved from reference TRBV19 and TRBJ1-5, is DGGITQSPKYLFRKEGQNVTLSCEQNLNHDAMYWYRQDPGQGLRLIYYSQIVNDFQKGDIAEGYSVSREKKESFPLTVTSAQKNPTAFYLCASSRTTGINQPQHFGDGTRLSIL.

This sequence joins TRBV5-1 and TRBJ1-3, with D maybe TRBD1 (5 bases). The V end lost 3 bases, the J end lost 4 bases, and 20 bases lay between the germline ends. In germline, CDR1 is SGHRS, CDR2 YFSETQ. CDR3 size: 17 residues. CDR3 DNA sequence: TGCGCCAGCAGCTACAGTTGGGGCAGGGCGCCAGGAAACACCATATATTTT. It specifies CASSYSWGRAPGNTIYF.

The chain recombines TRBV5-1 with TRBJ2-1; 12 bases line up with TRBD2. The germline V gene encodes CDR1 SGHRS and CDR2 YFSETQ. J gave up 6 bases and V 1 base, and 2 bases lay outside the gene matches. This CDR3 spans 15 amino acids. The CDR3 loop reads CASSLKLAGGNEQFF. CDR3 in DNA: TGCGCCAGCAGCTTGAAACTAGCGGGAGGCAATGAGCAGTTCTTC.

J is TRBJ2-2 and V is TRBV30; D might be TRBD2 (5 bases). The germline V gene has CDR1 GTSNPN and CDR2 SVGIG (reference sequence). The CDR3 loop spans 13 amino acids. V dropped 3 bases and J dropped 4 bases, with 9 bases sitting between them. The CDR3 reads CAWRLGRTGELFF. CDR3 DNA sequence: TGTGCCTGGAGACTAGGGCGCACCGGGGAGCTGTTTTTT.

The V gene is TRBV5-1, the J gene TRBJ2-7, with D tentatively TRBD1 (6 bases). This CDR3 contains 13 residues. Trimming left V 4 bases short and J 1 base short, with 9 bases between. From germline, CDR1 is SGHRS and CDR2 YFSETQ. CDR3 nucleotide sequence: TGCGCCAGCAGCCCCACAGGGTCCTACGAGCAGTACTTC. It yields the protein CASSPTGSYEQYF.

CDR3: CAISGVGGAKNIQYF. The CDR3 DNA reads as TGTGCCATCAGCGGAGTGGGGGGGGCCAAAAACATTCAGTACTTC. The chain is built from TRBV10-3 and TRBJ2-4; 7 nucleotides match TRBD2. V lost 6 bases, J lost 1 base, and 6 bases stayed unmatched. From germline, CDR1 is ENHRY and CDR2 SYGVKD. The length of the CDR3 is 15 residues.

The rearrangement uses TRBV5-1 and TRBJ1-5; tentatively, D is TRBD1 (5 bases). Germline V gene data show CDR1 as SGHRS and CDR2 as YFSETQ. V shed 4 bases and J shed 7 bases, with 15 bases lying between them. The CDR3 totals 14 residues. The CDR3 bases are TGCGCCAGCAGCCTTGGGGTATGGGGCCAGCCCCAGCATTTT. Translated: CASSLGVWGQPQHF. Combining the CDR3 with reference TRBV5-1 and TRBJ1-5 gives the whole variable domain KAGVTQTPRYLIKTRGQQVTLSCSPISGHRSVSWYQQTPGQGLQFLFEYFSETQRNKGNFPGRFSGRQFSNSRSEMNVSTLELGDSALYLCASSLGVWGQPQHFGDGTRLSIL.

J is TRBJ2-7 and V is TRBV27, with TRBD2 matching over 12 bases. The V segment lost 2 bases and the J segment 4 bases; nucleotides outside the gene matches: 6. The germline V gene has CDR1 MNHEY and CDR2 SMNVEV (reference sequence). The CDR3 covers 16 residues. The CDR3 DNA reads TGTGCCAGCAGTTTAAAATCCACTAGCGGGGGGTACGAGCAGTACTTC. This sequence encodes CASSLKSTSGGYEQYF.

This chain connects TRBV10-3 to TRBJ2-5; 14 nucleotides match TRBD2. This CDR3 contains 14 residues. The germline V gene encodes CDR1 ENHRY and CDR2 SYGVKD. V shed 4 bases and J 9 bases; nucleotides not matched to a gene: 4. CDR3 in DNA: TGTGCCATCAGTGGGGGACTAGCGGGGGAGGCCCAGTACTTC. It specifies CAISGGLAGEAQYF.

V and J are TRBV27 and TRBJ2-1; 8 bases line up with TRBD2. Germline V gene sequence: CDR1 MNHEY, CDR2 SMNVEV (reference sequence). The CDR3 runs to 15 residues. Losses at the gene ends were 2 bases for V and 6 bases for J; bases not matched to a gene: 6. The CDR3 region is CASSLGTSVLNEQFF. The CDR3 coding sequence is TGTGCCAGCAGTTTAGGGACTAGTGTCCTCAATGAGCAGTTCTTC.

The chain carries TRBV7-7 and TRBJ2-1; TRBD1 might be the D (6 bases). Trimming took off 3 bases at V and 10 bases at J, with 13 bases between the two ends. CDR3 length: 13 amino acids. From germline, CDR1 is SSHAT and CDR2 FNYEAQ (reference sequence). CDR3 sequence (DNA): TGTGCCAGCAGCTTGTCGACAGGATTAGAGCAGTTCTTC. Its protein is CASSLSTGLEQFF.

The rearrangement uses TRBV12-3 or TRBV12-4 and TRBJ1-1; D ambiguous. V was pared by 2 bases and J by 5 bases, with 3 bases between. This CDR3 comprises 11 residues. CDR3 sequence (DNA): TGTGCCAGCAGTTTATATACTGAAGCTTTCTTT. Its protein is CASSLYTEAFF.

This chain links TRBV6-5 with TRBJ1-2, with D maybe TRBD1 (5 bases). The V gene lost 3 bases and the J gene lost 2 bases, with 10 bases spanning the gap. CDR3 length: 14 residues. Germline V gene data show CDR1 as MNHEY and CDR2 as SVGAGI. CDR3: CASSYVGQNYGYTF. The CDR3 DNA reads TGTGCCAGCAGTTATGTAGGACAAAACTATGGCTACACCTTC.

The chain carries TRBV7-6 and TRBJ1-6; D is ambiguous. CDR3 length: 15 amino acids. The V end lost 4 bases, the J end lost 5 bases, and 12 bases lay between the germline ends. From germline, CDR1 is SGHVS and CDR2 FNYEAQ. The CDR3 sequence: CASSSTGPDNSPLHF. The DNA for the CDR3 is TGTGCCAGCAGCTCCACGGGTCCCGATAATTCACCCCTCCACTTT.

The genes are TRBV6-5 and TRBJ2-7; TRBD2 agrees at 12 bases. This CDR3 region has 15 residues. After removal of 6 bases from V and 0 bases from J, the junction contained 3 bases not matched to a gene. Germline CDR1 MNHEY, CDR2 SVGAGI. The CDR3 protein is CASRPTSGSSYEQYF. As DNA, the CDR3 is TGTGCCAGCAGGCCGACTAGCGGGAGCTCCTACGAGCAGTACTTC.

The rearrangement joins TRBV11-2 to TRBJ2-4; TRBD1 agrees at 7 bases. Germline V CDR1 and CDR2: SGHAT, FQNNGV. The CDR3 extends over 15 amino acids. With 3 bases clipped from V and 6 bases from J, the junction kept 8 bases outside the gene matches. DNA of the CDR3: TGTGCCAGCAGCTTTGAGAGACAGGGATCAAACATTCAGTACTTC. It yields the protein CASSFERQGSNIQYF.